The following is a TCR beta chain sequence with its context. Original methodology: Reference gene primer amplification in the assay estimated nucleated cell counts. Clones were read by immunoSEQ multiplex PCR, and TCRdb kept only the in-frame ones, dropping some. V, J and clone size are taken as reported in that table, and D and trimming were inferred from the DNA itself. The repertoire holds roughly 180,000 clones, roughly 83% seen once, with approximately 4.4% in the top ten. The CDR3 length is 13 residues. Germline trimming cut 4 bases from V and 5 bases from J; bases unmatched to any gene: 1. Looked up from germline, CDR1 is SGHRS and CDR2 is YFSETQ. These data come from a study of blood T cell repertoires in COVID-19.

V and J are TRBV5-1 and TRBJ2-1, with 9 nucleotides matching TRBD1. This clonotype was sampled from a woman aged 45-60 years who had recovered from COVID-19. Sample: PBMCs or T cells enriched from blood (not recorded which). CDR3 in amino acids: CASSDRGDNEQFF. The DNA of the CDR3 is TGCGCCAGCAGCGACAGGGGGGACAATGAGCAGTTCTTC. The whole variable domain, remainder taken from reference TRBV5-1 and TRBJ2-1, is KAGVTQTPRYLIKTRGQQVTLSCSPISGHRSVSWYQQTPGQGLQFLFEYFSETQRNKGNFPGRFSGRQFSNSRSEMNVSTLELGDSALYLCASSDRGDNEQFFGPGTRLTVL.